This T cell receptor beta chain comes out of a study of blood T cell repertoires in COVID-19. Profiling relied on immunoSEQ multiplex PCR, and the TCRdb table lists in-frame clones only, not all of them. The sample shows some 220,000 clones, more than 80% of them seen only once. The sequence was obtained from a woman aged 40 to 50 with acute COVID-19. The sequenced material came from PBMCs or T cells enriched from blood (not recorded which).

CDR3 in amino acids: CASSFREAEKLFF. The CDR3 DNA reads TGTGCCAGCAGTTTCAGGGAGGCTGAAAAACTGTTTTTT. The V call is TRBV27, the J call TRBJ1-4; weak D call: TRBD1 (5 bases). The CDR3 consists of 13 residues. The germline V gene encodes CDR1 MNHEY and CDR2 SMNVEV (reference sequence). V lost 3 bases and J lost 7, with 9 bases in between.